These 19 T cell receptor beta chains were all obtained from the same sample, sequenced in a study of Ad26.COV2.S vaccination and SARS-CoV-2 variants. Some clones are missing from TCRdb's copy, which holds only in-frame ones; the method was immunoSEQ multiplex PCR. The sample has hundreds of thousands of clones; 80% to 90% are singletons. As for treatment: around 19 received Ad26.COV2.S at low or high dose, single or two shots; roughly five received placebo; per-sample allocation not given. Sampling took place 63 days after the first vaccine or placebo injection. This specimen was peripheral blood, taken in a trial of Ad26.COV2.S vaccine versus placebo. All receptors derive from a person between 18 and 59 years old who received the Ad26.COV2.S COVID-19 vaccine or a placebo.

The gene calls are TRBV6-5 and TRBJ1-4, with a tentative D call TRBD1 (5 bases). Germline V gene sequence: CDR1 MNHEY, CDR2 SVGAGI. The CDR3 runs to 15 residues. Deletions cut 6 bases from V and 2 bases from J, with 13 bases between. Written as DNA, the CDR3 is TGTGCCAGCAGCCCCGGAGAGGGGACTAATGAAAAACTGTTTTTT. Amino acid sequence: CASSPGEGTNEKLFF.

This chain links TRBV6-5 with TRBJ1-5; the match to TRBD1 covers 9 bases. Looked up from germline, CDR1 is MNHEY and CDR2 is SVGAGI. This CDR3 has 13 residues. The trim removed 10 bases at V and 7 bases at J, leaving 8 bases unmatched. CDR3 sequence: CAITGTGSQPQHF. The CDR3 region has the DNA TGTGCCATCACCGGGACAGGGAGCCAGCCCCAGCATTTT.

The genes are TRBV4-1 and TRBJ2-7, with 12 bases lining up with TRBD2. Germline CDR1 reads MGHRA; CDR2 reads YSYEKL. The junction had 9 bases not matched to a gene; V was cut back by 1 base and J by 2 bases. The CDR3 has 18 amino acids. For the CDR3, the DNA is TGCGCCAGCAGCCAAGTCAAGACTAGCGGGGGCTTCCCCTACGAGCAGTACTTC. Translating gives CASSQVKTSGGFPYEQYF.

The CDR3 DNA sequence: TGTGCCAGCAGCTTCCGGGGGGAGCAGTACTTC. Residues: CASSFRGEQYF. V gene TRBV5-6 combines with J gene TRBJ2-7; D possibly corresponds to TRBD2 (6 bases). The CDR3 covers 11 residues. Trimming took off 2 bases at V and 7 bases at J, with 7 bases between the two ends. Germline V gene lookup returns CDR1 SGHDT and CDR2 YYEEEE.

The V gene is TRBV10-3, the J gene TRBJ1-1; TRBD1 is a possible D gene (6 bases). Trimming removed 4 bases at V and 8 bases at J, with 8 bases between. CDR1 and CDR2 from the germline V gene are ENHRY and SYGVKD. The CDR3 is 11 amino acids. The CDR3 sequence is CAISGGAEAFF. For the CDR3, the DNA is TGTGCCATCAGTGGGGGGGCAGAAGCTTTCTTT.

The chain carries TRBV27 and TRBJ2-7; perhaps TRBD2 as D (5 bases). The germline V gene encodes CDR1 MNHEY and CDR2 SMNVEV (reference sequence). Between the trimmed V and J ends, which lost 8 bases and 0 bases, there was a span of 14 bases. This CDR3 contains 14 residues. The DNA of the CDR3 is TGTGCCAGCCGCCGGGTAGCGAGCTCCTACGAGCAGTACTTC. This translates into CASRRVASSYEQYF.

This rearrangement joins TRBV9 to TRBJ2-2, with unresolved D. Trimming left V 0 bases short and J 6 bases short, with 9 bases between. CDR3 size: 14 residues. Germline V gene sequence: CDR1 SGDLS, CDR2 YYNGEE. CDR3 bases: TGTGCCAGCAGCGTAGTTGAGTCCGCCGGGGAGCTGTTTTTT. It yields the protein CASSVVESAGELFF.

V gene TRBV3-1 (or the pseudogene TRBV3-2) combines with J gene TRBJ2-7; possible D gene TRBD1, 6 bases. V was clipped by 4 bases and J by 4 bases, with 14 bases between them. Germline lookup yields CDR1 LGHDT and CDR2 YNNKEL (reference sequence). The CDR3 has 14 amino acids. As DNA, the CDR3 is TGTGCCAGCAGCCTAGGCACAGGGATTTACGAGCAGTACTTC. Its protein product is CASSLGTGIYEQYF.

This clone was recorded a few times. V gene TRBV15 combines with J gene TRBJ2-3, with D perhaps TRBD1 (6 bases). V was cut by 0 bases and J by 3 bases, with 13 bases left in between. This CDR3 spans 16 amino acids. In germline, CDR1 is LNHNV, CDR2 YYDKDF (reference sequence). For the CDR3, the DNA is TGTGCCACCAGCAGAGAATGGGGGCAAGGGACAGATACGCAGTATTTT. This gives the protein CATSREWGQGTDTQYF.

The chain recombines TRBV5-1 with TRBJ1-6; D remains unclear. V lost 0 bases, J lost 6 bases, and 16 bases lay in between. This CDR3 spans 17 amino acids. Germline values: CDR1 SGHRS, CDR2 YFSETQ. In DNA, the CDR3 is TGCGCCAGCAGCTTGGCCGTATGGACGGACCTTAATTCACCCCTCCACTTT. Residues: CASSLAVWTDLNSPLHF.

This clone turned up a few times. J is TRBJ1-1 and V is TRBV3-1 (or the pseudogene TRBV3-2), with D perhaps TRBD1 (6 bases). This CDR3 region has 13 residues. V lost 4 bases and J lost 11, with 17 bases in between. Germline V CDR1 and CDR2: LGHDT, YNNKEL (reference sequence). The CDR3 is CASSLTPQGWAFF. DNA of the CDR3: TGTGCCAGCAGCCTTACCCCTCAGGGGTGGGCTTTCTTT.

This sequence joins TRBV6-6 and TRBJ2-4; maybe TRBD2 (5 bases). The CDR3 runs 15 residues. Germline CDR1 and CDR2: MNHNY and SVGAGI (reference sequence). Trimming took off 6 bases at V and 0 bases at J, with 12 bases between the two ends. CDR3 sequence: CASRYGELAKNIQYF. The CDR3 DNA sequence: TGTGCCAGCAGGTACGGGGAGCTAGCCAAAAACATTCAGTACTTC.

The DNA for the CDR3 is TGTGCCAGCAGTAAAGGGGGGCCAGGGGGTAGCAATCAGCCCCAGCATTTT. This gives the protein CASSKGGPGGSNQPQHF. The genes are TRBV6-1 and TRBJ1-5; TRBD1 agrees at 7 bases. The J segment lost 0 bases and the V segment lost 5 bases, leaving 10 bases of the junction unmatched. The CDR3 runs 17 residues. CDR1 MNHNS and CDR2 SASEGT come from the germline V gene.

The chain employs TRBV5-1 and TRBJ1-2; weak D call: TRBD1 (6 bases). Trimming stripped 4 bases from V and 0 bases from J, with 16 bases between. The CDR3 consists of 16 residues. Germline V CDR1 and CDR2: SGHRS, YFSETQ. CDR3 DNA: TGCGCCAGCAGCGTAGAAGGGACAACATCTAACTATGGCTACACCTTC. It translates to CASSVEGTTSNYGYTF.

The rearrangement uses TRBV10-3 and TRBJ2-3, with 8 nucleotides matching TRBD2. Looked up from germline, CDR1 is ENHRY and CDR2 is SYGVKD. The CDR3 loop spans 16 amino acids. Trimming removed 3 bases from V and 0 bases from J; junction bases left unmatched: 5. The CDR3 region has the DNA TGTGCCATCAGTGAAACTAGCGGCATAAGCACAGATACGCAGTATTTT. Its translation: CAISETSGISTDTQYF.

V and J are TRBV4-2 and TRBJ2-5; D remains unclear. Germline V gives CDR1 LGHNA, CDR2 YNFKEQ. Trimming pared 3 bases from V and 2 bases from J, leaving 10 bases between. The CDR3 consists of 14 residues. CDR3 loop: CASSQQKKQETQYF. CDR3 sequence (DNA): TGTGCCAGCAGCCAGCAAAAAAAGCAAGAGACCCAGTACTTC.

The chain joins TRBV6-4 to TRBJ1-1, with 8 bases identical to TRBD1. V shed 5 bases and J 4 bases; nucleotides not matched to a gene: 9. Germline-derived CDR1 and CDR2 are MRHNA and SNTAGT. The CDR3 contains 15 residues. Written as DNA, the CDR3 is TGTGCCAGCAGTCAAATTGGACAGGGCATCACTGAAGCTTTCTTT. As protein: CASSQIGQGITEAFF.

V is TRBV4-1 and J is TRBJ1-4; D uncertain. CDR3 length: 13 residues. Trimming removed 8 bases at V and 7 bases at J, with 14 bases between. CDR1 is MGHRA, CDR2 YSYEKL, per germline. The CDR3 spells CASRRWETEKLFF. CDR3 DNA sequence: TGCGCCAGCCGCCGATGGGAGACTGAAAAACTGTTTTTT.

This chain links TRBV7-3 with TRBJ2-2; a weak D match, TRBD1 (6 bases). V was trimmed by 5 bases and J by 1 base, leaving 20 bases between them. This CDR3 contains 18 residues. CDR1 SGHTA and CDR2 FQGTGA come from the germline V gene. The CDR3: CASSPIGLDRMNTGELFF. DNA for the CDR3: TGTGCCAGCAGCCCGATTGGGCTAGACAGGATGAACACCGGGGAGCTGTTTTTT.